Each of the 10 T cell receptor beta chains below was sequenced from the same sample in a study of CD8+ T cells in alopecia areata. Treatment defined: oral pan-JAK inhibitor, 5-10 mg twice daily. After isolation, RNA underwent reverse transcription to generate cDNA as the sequencing template. TCRdb keeps only in-frame clones here, not all; method: immunoSEQ multiplex PCR. The table includes over 200,000 clones, over 60% detected once. Source: CD4+ T cells sorted from blood, taken at week 4, from a patient treated with tofacitinib. The receptors originated from a human donor with alopecia areata.

V gene TRBV25-1 combines with J gene TRBJ2-3; 9 nucleotides agree with TRBD1. Germline assignment: CDR1 MGHDK and CDR2 SYGVNS. The CDR3 runs to 16 residues. J lost 6 bases, V lost 3 bases, and 10 bases had no gene match. The CDR3: CASSDLGTGLGDTQYF. CDR3 sequence (DNA): TGTGCCAGCAGTGATTTGGGGACAGGGTTAGGTGATACGCAGTATTTT. Supplemented by reference TRBV25-1 and TRBJ2-3, the full variable domain reads EADIYQTPRYLVIGTGKKITLECSQTMGHDKMYWYQQDPGMELHLIHYSYGVNSTEKGDLSSESTVSRIRTEHFPLTLESARPSHTSQYLCASSDLGTGLGDTQYFGPGTRLTVL.

The CDR3 nucleotides read TGTGCCAGCAGCTTACCAGGGAAGTGGGACACCGGGGAGCTGTTTTTT. Translating it yields CASSLPGKWDTGELFF. The chain is built from TRBV7-2 and TRBJ2-2; the D gene is possibly TRBD1 (5 bases). The CDR3 is 16 residues long. Germline assignment: CDR1 SGHTA and CDR2 FQGNSA. V was clipped by 2 bases and J by 3 bases, with 13 bases between them.

V and J are TRBV7-2 and TRBJ2-3; 8 nucleotides line up with TRBD2. Germline V gene lookup returns CDR1 SGHTA and CDR2 FQGNSA. V lost 4 bases to trimming and J lost 1 base; unmatched junction nucleotides: 7. The CDR3 length is 16 residues. The chain's CDR3 is CASSSAGGPGTDTQYF. The DNA for the CDR3 is TGTGCCAGCAGCTCCGCGGGGGGCCCGGGCACAGATACGCAGTATTTT.

This clone has a handful of counts. The genes are TRBV7-2 and TRBJ2-7, with D perhaps matching TRBD1 or TRBD2 (6 bases each). The CDR3 consists of 14 residues. Per germline, CDR1 SGHTA and CDR2 FQGNSA. V lost 4 bases and J lost 2, with 12 bases in between. The CDR3 DNA is TGTGCCAGCAGCTATGGACGGGGGCCCTACGAGCAGTACTTC. Translation gives CASSYGRGPYEQYF.

The chain recombines TRBV18 with TRBJ2-7; possible D gene TRBD1, 5 bases. Trimming took 0 bases from V and 7 from J, leaving 16 bases between them. The CDR3 has 15 residues. Germline V CDR1 and CDR2: KGHSH, LQKENI. CDR3 region: CASSPPSPGFGEQYF. DNA of the CDR3: TGTGCCAGCTCACCACCGAGTCCAGGGTTCGGGGAGCAGTACTTC.

The chain uses TRBV4-2 and TRBJ1-5; D unresolved. Germline V CDR1 and CDR2: LGHNA, YNFKEQ. Between the trimmed V and J ends, which lost 0 bases and 0 bases, there was a span of 6 bases. The CDR3 is 15 residues long. The CDR3 DNA reads as TGTGCCAGCAGCCAAGATTCGGGTAGCAATCAGCCCCAGCATTTT. Translated: CASSQDSGSNQPQHF.

This clone was seen a single time. J is TRBJ2-1 and V is TRBV7-2; D call uncertain. This CDR3 contains 14 residues. The V end was cut by 5 bases, the J end by 4 bases, with 12 bases between. Germline CDR1 is SGHTA and CDR2 is FQGNSA. In DNA form, the CDR3 reads TGTGCCAGCAGCCCCCACGGCCCTTACAATGAGCAGTTCTTC. As protein: CASSPHGPYNEQFF.

V usage is TRBV5-1 and J usage is TRBJ2-1; TRBD2 matches 9 bases. Germline values: CDR1 SGHRS, CDR2 YFSETQ. The CDR3 is 16 amino acids. The J segment lost 4 bases and the V segment lost 1 base, leaving 6 bases of the junction unmatched. The CDR3 DNA reads as TGCGCCAGCAGCTTGCAGGGAGCGGGGGGATACAATGAGCAGTTCTTC. This sequence encodes CASSLQGAGGYNEQFF. Drawing the rest from reference TRBV5-1 and TRBJ2-1, the complete variable domain is KAGVTQTPRYLIKTRGQQVTLSCSPISGHRSVSWYQQTPGQGLQFLFEYFSETQRNKGNFPGRFSGRQFSNSRSEMNVSTLELGDSALYLCASSLQGAGGYNEQFFGPGTRLTVL.

The rearrangement links TRBV29-1 to TRBJ2-4, with a possible D match to TRBD2 (6 bases). The CDR3 contains 15 residues. Germline CDR1 SQVTM, CDR2 ANQGSEA. V was trimmed by 6 bases and J by 0 bases, leaving 15 bases between them. CDR3 residues: CSVAPGGKAKNIQYF. The CDR3 coding sequence is TGCAGCGTCGCGCCTGGGGGGAAAGCCAAAAACATTCAGTACTTC.

For the CDR3, the DNA is TGTGCCAGCTCACCCTCTGACCAGGCCCATGGCTACACCTTC. It specifies CASSPSDQAHGYTF. The V gene is TRBV18, the J gene TRBJ1-2; no clear D gene. The CDR3 is 14 residues long. V dropped 3 bases and J dropped 6 bases, with 14 bases sitting between them. Per germline, CDR1 KGHSH and CDR2 LQKENI.